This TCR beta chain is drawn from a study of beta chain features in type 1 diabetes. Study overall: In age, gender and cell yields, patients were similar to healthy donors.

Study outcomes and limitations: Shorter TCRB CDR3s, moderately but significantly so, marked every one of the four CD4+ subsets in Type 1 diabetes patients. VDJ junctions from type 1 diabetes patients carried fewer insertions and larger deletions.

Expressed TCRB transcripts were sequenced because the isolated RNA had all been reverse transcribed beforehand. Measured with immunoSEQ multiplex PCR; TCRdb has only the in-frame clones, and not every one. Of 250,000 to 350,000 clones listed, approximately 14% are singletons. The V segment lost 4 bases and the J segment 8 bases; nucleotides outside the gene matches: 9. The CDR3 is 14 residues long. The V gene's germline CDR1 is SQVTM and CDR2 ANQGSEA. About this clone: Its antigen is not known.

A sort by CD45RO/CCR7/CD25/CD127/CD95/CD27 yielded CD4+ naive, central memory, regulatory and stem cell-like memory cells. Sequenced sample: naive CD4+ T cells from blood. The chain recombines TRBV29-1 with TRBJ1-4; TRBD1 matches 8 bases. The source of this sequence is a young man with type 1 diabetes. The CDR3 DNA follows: TGCAGCGTTGCGGACAGGGATCGGAGCGAAAAACTGTTTTTT. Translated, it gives CSVADRDRSEKLFF. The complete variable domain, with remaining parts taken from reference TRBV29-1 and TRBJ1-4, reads SAVISQKPSRDICQRGTSLTIQCQVDSQVTMMFWYRQQPGQSLTLIATANQGSEATYESGFVIDKFPISRPNLTFSTLTVSNMSPEDSSIYLCSVADRDRSEKLFFGSGTQLSVL.